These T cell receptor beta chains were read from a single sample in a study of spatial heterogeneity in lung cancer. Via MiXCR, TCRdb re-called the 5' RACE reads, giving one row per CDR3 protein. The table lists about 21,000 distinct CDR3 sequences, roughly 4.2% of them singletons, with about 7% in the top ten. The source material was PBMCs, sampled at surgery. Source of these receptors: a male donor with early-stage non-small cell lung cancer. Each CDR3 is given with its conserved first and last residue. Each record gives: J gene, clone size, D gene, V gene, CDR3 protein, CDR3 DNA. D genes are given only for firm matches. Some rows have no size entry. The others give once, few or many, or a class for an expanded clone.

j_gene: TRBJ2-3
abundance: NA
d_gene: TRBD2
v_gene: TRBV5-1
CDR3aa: CASSPGLAGGFSSTDTQYF
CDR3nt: TGCGCCAGCAGCCCGGGACTAGCGGGGGGCTTCTCTAGCACAGATACGCAGTATTTT

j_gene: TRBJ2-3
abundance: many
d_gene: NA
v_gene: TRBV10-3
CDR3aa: CAISASWGRDTQYF
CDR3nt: TGTGCCATCAGTGCGTCTTGGGGCCGAGATACGCAGTATTTT

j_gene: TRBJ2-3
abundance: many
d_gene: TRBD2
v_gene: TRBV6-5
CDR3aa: CASERLRGGADTQYF
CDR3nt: TGTGCCAGCGAGCGCTTGCGGGGGGGCGCCGATACGCAGTATTTT

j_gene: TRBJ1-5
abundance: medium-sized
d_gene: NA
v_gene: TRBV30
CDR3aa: CAWSAAYGGSLSSGNQPQHF
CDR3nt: TGTGCCTGGAGCGCAGCCTATGGGGGCTCCCTTTCCAGTGGCAATCAGCCCCAGCATTTT

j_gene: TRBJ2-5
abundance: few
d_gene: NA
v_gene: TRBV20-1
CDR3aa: CSASQPGTQYF
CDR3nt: TGCAGTGCTAGCCAGCCCGGGACCCAGTACTTC

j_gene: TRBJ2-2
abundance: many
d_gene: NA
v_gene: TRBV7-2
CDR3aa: CASSSGPGSGPSGELFF
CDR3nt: TGTGCCAGCAGCTCAGGACCGGGATCAGGACCATCAGGGGAGCTGTTTTTT

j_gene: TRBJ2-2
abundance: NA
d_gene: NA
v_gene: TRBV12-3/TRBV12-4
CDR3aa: CASRTSVTGELSF
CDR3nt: TGTGCCAGCAGGACCAGCGTGACCGGGGAGCTGTCTTTT

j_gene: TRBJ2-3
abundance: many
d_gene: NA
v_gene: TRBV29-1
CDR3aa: CSVGTTLGRNTQYF
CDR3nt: TGCAGCGTTGGGACCACTCTCGGGAGAAATACGCAGTATTTT

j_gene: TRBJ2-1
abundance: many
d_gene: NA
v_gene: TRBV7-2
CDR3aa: CASRLDRPFYNEQFF
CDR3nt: TGTGCCAGCAGACTTGACAGACCCTTCTACAATGAGCAGTTCTTC

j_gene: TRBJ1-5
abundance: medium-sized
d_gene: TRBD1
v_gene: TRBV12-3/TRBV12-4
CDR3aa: CASSAGGQPQHF
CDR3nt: TGTGCCAGCAGCGCAGGGGGTCAGCCCCAGCATTTT

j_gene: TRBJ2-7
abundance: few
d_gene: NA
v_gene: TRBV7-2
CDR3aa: CASSIGIRGGEQYF
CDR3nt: TGTGCCAGCAGTATTGGGATCAGGGGAGGCGAGCAGTACTTC

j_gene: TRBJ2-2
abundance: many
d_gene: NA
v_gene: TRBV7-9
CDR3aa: CASSFSPLTGELFF
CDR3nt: TGTGCCAGCAGCTTCAGTCCTCTCACCGGGGAGCTGTTTTTT

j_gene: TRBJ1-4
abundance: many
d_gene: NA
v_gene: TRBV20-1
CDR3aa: CSAREGIQHEKLFF
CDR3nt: TGCAGTGCTAGAGAAGGGATACAACATGAAAAACTGTTTTTT

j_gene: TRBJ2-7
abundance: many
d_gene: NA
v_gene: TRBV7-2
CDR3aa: CASSRTQEYEQYF
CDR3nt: TGTGCCAGCAGCCGAACCCAGGAGTACGAGCAGTACTTC

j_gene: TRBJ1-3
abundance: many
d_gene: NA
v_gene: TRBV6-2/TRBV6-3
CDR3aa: CASSYFGTPDSGNTIYF
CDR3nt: TGTGCCAGCAGTTACTTCGGGACCCCCGACTCTGGAAACACCATATATTTT

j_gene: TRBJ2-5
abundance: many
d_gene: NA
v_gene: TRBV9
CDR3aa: CASSVAEGVGETQYF
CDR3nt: TGTGCCAGCAGCGTAGCTGAGGGGGTTGGGGAGACCCAGTACTTC

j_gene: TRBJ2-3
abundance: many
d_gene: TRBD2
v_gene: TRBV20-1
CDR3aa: CSARLTSGHTDTQYF
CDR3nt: TGCAGTGCTCGACTGACTAGCGGGCACACAGATACGCAGTATTTT

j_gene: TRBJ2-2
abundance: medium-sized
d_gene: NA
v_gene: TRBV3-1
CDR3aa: CASSLDHNTGELFF
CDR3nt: TGTGCCAGCAGCCTGGATCACAACACCGGGGAGCTGTTTTTT

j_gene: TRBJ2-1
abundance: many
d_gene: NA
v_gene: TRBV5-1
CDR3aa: CASRLGGDPYNEQFF
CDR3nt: TGCGCCAGCAGGCTGGGCGGGGACCCCTACAATGAGCAGTTCTTC

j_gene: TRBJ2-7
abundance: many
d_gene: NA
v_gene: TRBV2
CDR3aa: CVSSEGLGSYEQYF
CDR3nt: TGTGTCAGCAGTGAAGGGCTGGGATCCTACGAGCAGTACTTC

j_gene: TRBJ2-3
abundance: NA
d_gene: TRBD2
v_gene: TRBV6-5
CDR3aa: CASSYPGLGSGDTDTQYF
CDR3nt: TGTGCCAGCAGTTACCCCGGACTGGGTAGCGGGGACACAGATACGCAGTATTTT

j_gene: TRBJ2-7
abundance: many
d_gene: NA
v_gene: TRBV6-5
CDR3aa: CASREQGEWAYEQYF
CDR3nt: TGTGCCAGCAGAGAGCAGGGCGAGTGGGCCTACGAGCAGTACTTC

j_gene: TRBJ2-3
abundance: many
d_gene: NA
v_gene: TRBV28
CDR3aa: CASSDSGGDTQYF
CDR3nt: TGTGCCAGCAGCGACAGCGGCGGGGATACGCAGTATTTT

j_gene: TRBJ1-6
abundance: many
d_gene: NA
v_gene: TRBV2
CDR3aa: CASSGTASSYNSPLHF
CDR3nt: TGTGCCAGCAGCGGGACGGCGAGCTCCTATAATTCACCCCTCCACTTT

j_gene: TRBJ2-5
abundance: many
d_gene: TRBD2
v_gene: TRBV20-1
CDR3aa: CSARPWASGSLGETQYF
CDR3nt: TGCAGTGCTAGACCCTGGGCTAGCGGGAGCCTCGGGGAGACCCAGTACTTC

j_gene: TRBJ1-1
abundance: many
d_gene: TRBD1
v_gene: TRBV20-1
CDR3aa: CSARDQTGQNTEAFF
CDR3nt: TGCAGTGCTAGAGACCAGACAGGGCAGAACACTGAAGCTTTCTTT

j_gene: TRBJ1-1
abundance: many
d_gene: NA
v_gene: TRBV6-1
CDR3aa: CASSEYTGKVEAFF
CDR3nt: TGTGCCAGCAGTGAGTATACAGGGAAGGTTGAAGCTTTCTTT

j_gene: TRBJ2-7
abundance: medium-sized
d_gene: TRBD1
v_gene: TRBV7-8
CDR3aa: CASSFSGTGGHEQYF
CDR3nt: TGTGCCAGCAGCTTCTCCGGGACAGGGGGACACGAGCAGTACTTC

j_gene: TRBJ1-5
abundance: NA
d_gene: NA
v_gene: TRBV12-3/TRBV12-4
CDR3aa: CASTLLGAQGPQHF
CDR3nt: TGTGCCAGCACTCTTTTAGGGGCTCAAGGGCCCCAGCATTTT

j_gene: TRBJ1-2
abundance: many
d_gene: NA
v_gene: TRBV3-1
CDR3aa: CASSLYGYTF
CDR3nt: TGTGCCAGCAGTCTCTATGGCTACACCTTC

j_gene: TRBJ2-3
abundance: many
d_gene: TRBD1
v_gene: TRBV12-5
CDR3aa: CASGFGDRDADTQYF
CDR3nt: TGTGCTAGTGGTTTTGGGGACAGGGATGCAGATACGCAGTATTTT

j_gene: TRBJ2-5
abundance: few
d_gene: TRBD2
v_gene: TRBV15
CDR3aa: CATSRGMSGDQETQYF
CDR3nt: TGTGCCACCAGCCGGGGAATGAGCGGGGACCAAGAGACCCAGTACTTC

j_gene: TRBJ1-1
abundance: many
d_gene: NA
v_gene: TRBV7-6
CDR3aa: CASSLEPNTEAFF
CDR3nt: TGTGCCAGCAGCTTAGAACCGAACACTGAAGCTTTCTTT

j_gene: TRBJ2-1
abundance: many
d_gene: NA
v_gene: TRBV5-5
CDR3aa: CASSFAGVNNEQFF
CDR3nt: TGTGCCAGCAGCTTCGCCGGGGTTAACAATGAGCAGTTCTTC

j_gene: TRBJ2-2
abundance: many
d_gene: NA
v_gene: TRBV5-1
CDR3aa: CASSLSGNFGELFF
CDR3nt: TGCGCCAGCAGCTTGTCAGGAAATTTCGGGGAGCTGTTTTTT

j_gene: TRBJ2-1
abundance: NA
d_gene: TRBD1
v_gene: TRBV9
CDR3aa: CASSSGTGGYNEQFF
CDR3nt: TGTGCCAGCAGCTCCGGGACAGGGGGTTACAATGAGCAGTTCTTC

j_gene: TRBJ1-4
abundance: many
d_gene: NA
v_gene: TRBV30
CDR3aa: CAWSVTRGGNEKLFF
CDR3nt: TGTGCCTGGAGTGTAACGAGGGGGGGAAATGAAAAACTGTTTTTT

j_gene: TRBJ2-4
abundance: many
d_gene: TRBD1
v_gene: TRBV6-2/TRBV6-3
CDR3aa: CASSSGQGWYF
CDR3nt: TGTGCCAGCAGTTCGGGACAGGGTTGGTACTTC

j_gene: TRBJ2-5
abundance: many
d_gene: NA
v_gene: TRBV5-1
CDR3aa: CASSLEAGWETQYF
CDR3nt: TGCGCCAGCAGCTTGGAGGCAGGGTGGGAGACCCAGTACTTC

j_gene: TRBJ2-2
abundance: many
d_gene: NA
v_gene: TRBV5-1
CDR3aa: CASSTEGVGPTGELFF
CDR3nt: TGCGCCAGCAGTACGGAGGGCGTGGGGCCAACCGGGGAGCTGTTTTTT

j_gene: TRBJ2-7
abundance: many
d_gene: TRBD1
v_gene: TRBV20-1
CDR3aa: CSARDPGTGANEQYF
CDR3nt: TGCAGTGCTAGAGATCCCGGTACAGGGGCTAACGAGCAGTACTTC

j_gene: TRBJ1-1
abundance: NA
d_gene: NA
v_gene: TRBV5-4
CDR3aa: CASSLLQNTEAFF
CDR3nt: TGTGCCAGCAGCTTGTTACAGAACACTGAAGCTTTCTTT

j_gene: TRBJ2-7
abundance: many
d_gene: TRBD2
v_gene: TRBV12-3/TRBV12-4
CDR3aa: CASTELAGSEQYF
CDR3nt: TGTGCCAGCACCGAACTAGCGGGGAGCGAGCAGTACTTC

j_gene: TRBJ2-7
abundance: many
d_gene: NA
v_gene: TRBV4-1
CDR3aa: CASSQLASSSYEQYF
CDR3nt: TGCGCCAGCAGCCAACTAGCGTCGTCCTCCTACGAGCAGTACTTC

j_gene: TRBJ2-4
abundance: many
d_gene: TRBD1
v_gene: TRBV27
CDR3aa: CASSPLTGENIQYF
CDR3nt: TGTGCCAGCAGTCCATTGACAGGGGAAAACATTCAGTACTTC

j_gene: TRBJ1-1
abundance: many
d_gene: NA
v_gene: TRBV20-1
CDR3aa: CSARDHTGGLNTEAFF
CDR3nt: TGCAGTGCTAGAGATCACACAGGAGGGTTGAACACTGAAGCTTTCTTT

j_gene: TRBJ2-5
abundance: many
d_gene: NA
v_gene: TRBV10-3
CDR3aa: CAINQTREQQETQYF
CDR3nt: TGTGCCATCAACCAGACTAGAGAGCAGCAAGAGACCCAGTACTTC

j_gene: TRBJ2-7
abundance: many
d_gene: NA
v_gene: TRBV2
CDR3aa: CAGSGDTYEQYF
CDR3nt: TGTGCCGGCTCAGGGGACACCTACGAGCAGTACTTC

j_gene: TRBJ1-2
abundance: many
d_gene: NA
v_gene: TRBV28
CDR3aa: CASSSSGRKHTF
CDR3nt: TGTGCCAGCAGTTCGTCCGGGAGGAAACACACCTTC

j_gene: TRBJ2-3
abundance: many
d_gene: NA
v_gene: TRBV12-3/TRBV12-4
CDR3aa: CASSLDGSKDTQYF
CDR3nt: TGTGCCAGCAGTTTAGACGGGAGTAAAGATACGCAGTATTTT